This TCR beta chain was identified in a study of T cell responses to AZD1222 COVID-19 vaccine. Notes on the study in general: Among those given AZD1222, only 6 or 7 were seropositive at baseline.

The count of this clone is one. Antigen: not known. TCRdb's table, derived via immunoSEQ multiplex PCR, lists solely in-frame clones and lacks some. Of approximately 85,000 clones listed, roughly nine tenths were seen once; the top ten hold approximately 7%. V was trimmed by 5 bases and J by 4 bases, leaving 12 bases between them. The CDR3 sequence is 14 residues long. The germline gives CDR1 SEHNR, CDR2 FQNEAQ (reference sequence). The sequenced sample was peripheral blood, obtained on day 0 of AZD1222 vaccination. The chain has TRBV7-9 and TRBJ2-1; D unclear. This TCR came from an adult in good health. The CDR3 reads CASSRTDQYNEQFF. In nucleotides, the CDR3 is TGTGCCAGCAGCCGGACGGACCAATACAATGAGCAGTTCTTC.